This T cell receptor (beta chain) was captured in a study of cytomegalovirus exposure and HLA in healthy donors. Overall study results and limits: A later analysis associated 15,000 or so TCR beta sequences with HLA alleles at a 0.05 false discovery rate.

This clone was observed a single time. Its antigen is unknown. PCR used 60 Vbeta primers and 13 Jbeta primers. Profiled with immunoSEQ multiplex PCR; TCRdb holds only in-frame clones, not every one. The repertoire holds 100,000 to 150,000 clones, with roughly 75% as singletons. The CDR3 length is 18 residues. CDR1 is SGHVT, CDR2 SQSDAQ, per germline. J was trimmed by 0 bases and V by 3 bases; bases with no gene match: 14. The clonotype was recovered from a man aged 30 to 45 in good health and CMV-seropositive. The chain couples TRBV7-4 to TRBJ2-7, with 7 bases identical to TRBD2. What was sequenced was PBMCs. This chain's CDR3 is CASSFPYETSESSYEQYF. In DNA form, the CDR3 reads TGTGCCAGCAGCTTCCCCTACGAAACTAGCGAAAGCTCCTACGAGCAGTACTTC.